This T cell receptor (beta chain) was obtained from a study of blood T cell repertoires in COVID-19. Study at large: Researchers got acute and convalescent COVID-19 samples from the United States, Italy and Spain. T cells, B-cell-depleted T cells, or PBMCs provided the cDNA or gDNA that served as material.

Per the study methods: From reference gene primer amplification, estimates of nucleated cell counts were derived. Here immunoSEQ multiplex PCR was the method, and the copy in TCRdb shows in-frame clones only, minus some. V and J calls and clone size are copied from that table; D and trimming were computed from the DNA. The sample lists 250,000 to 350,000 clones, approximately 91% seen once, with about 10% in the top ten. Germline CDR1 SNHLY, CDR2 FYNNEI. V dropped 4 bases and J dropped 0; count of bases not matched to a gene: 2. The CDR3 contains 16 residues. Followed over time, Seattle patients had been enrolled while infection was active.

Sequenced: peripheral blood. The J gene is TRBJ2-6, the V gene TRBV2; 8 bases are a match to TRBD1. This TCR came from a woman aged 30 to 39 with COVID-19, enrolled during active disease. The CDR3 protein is CASSGTGSSGANVLTF. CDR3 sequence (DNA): TGTGCCAGCAGTGGGACAGGGAGCTCTGGGGCCAACGTCCTGACTTTC.